The entry below describes one TCR beta chain. There are a few counts of this clone. No cognate antigen has been identified for it. Per-base quality was not reported, and no clone a single base away is much larger than it. The record originates from a study of beta chain features in type 1 diabetes (dated by TCRdb to the late 2010s). Broadly, across the study: No differences in mean age, gender distribution, total cell number or subset yield were found between patients and healthy donors. A total of 107,917,701 sorted cells were examined across all samples, and RNA yield correlated strongly with the number of cells per subset. In the study, recently diagnosed type 1 diabetes patients and matched healthy donors were compared on the TCRB repertoires of their sorted circulating CD4+ T cell subsets. Regulatory and stem cell-like memory subsets were isolated from only 8 patients and roughly 8 healthy donors, whereas naive and central memory subsets came from all 30 or so donors. Here is what the overall study found, with its caveats: Type 1 diabetes patients showed a moderate but significant shortening of TCRB CDR3 length in all four CD4+ subsets. Fewer insertions and more nucleotide deletions at VDJ recombination sites were observed in patients with type 1 diabetes, implying thymic rearrangement abnormalities. Because cDNA was sequenced instead of genomic DNA, highly expressing activated cells could be over-represented, though the groups showed no difference in activation or CD3 levels. Shorter templates might be favored by PCR, yet because patient and control samples were amplified and corrected together, any such skew would affect both groups equally. Naive, central memory and regulatory TCRB repertoires appeared more similar among patients than among healthy donors. Only small numbers of individuals were included in the HLA sub-analyses, which left unresolved whether HLA type had any influence on TCRB rearrangement.

The germline V gene specifies SGHTA as CDR1 and FQGNSA as CDR2. V ends up 8 bases short and J 6 bases short, with an unmatched junction base count of 10. The CDR3 measures 15 amino acids from cysteine to phenylalanine. The read is trimmed to its CDR3 DNA, 45 bases read in frame from base 1. A single peripheral blood draw of around 120 mL on average was collected from each donor into heparinised tubes. Using a panel that included CD45RO, CCR7, CD25, CD127, CD95 and CD27, naive, central memory, regulatory and stem cell-like memory CD4+ T cells were sorted on a BD FACSAria II. Every sorted population had a purity above 98%. PBMCs were separated immediately by Lymphoprep density gradient centrifugation and were stained directly, without being cultured. So that batch effects would be minimized, each experiment stained and sorted samples in pairs, pairing one healthy donor with one patient. The entire amount of isolated RNA was reverse transcribed using the High Capacity cDNA Reverse Transcription Kit, so the sequenced TCRB transcripts were expressed ones. Naive, central memory and regulatory T cell samples underwent deep immunoSEQ sequencing, averaging about 3.5 million total reads per sample. Sorted cells were lysed in RLT buffer and RNA was extracted with DNase-treated RNeasy Micro or Mini kits, depending on cell number. Each cell subset was processed separately to prevent cross-contamination, with patient and healthy donor samples processed together. Using the immunoSEQ multiplex PCR, TCRB sequences were amplified from cDNA into 87-bp fragments spanning the CDR3 region. The amplicons were sequenced using the Illumina HiSeq platform. The published analysis was carried out like this. PCR bias was computationally corrected using synthetic template baselines, reads within Hamming distance 2 were collapsed, and singletons that could not be merged were discarded. Reads were aligned against IMGT to assign V, D and J genes, CDR3 length and insertions or deletions at six rearrangement sites. Within each subset, clonotype counts were normalized to sorted cell number, after which true diversity and Gini coefficients were computed with the tcR R package. The overlap coefficient, calculated on TCRB nucleotide sequences, was used to measure repertoire sharing. Entries here come from immuneACCESS through TCRdb and include only in-frame sequences with V and J called. Some clones fail to appear in such tables; in the studies checked, an unresolved V gene covers under half of the shortfall, and the cause of the remainder is unknown. For V, J and clone size, that table is used; D and trimming come from the DNA. Here the sample has 300,000 to 350,000 clones; 8% occur a single time. The ten largest clones represent less than 0.45% of the sample.

Source material: central memory CD4+ T cells from blood. The clonotype originates from a woman under 30 in good health. Recombination connected TRBV7-2 to TRBJ2-3, with 11 bases in between that match TRBD2. Here the CDR3 is given as CASGVAGGPTDTQYF. The DNA sequence reads TGTGCCAGCGGCGTAGCGGGAGGGCCTACTGATACGCAGTATTTT.